This T cell receptor (beta chain) is from a study of CD8 T cells in ankylosing spondylitis. In the case of this clonotype: Its antigen is still unknown.

Notes on the study in general: Significant enrichment of disease-linked clones was reported in matched ankylosing spondylitis synovial fluid. Among TCR beta sequences, a motif of under 10 highly homologous variants appeared characteristic of ankylosing spondylitis blood. As for the disease-linked clones, they showed a CD8+ phenotype and occurred at relatively low frequencies in peripheral blood.

As the method for making TCR beta libraries, quantitative 5'-RACE with molecular barcodes was used. TCRdb recomputed calls from the 5' RACE reads with MiXCR, one row per CDR3 protein. Of 130,000 or so distinct CDR3 sequences detected, about an eighth appear once; the ten largest clones hold 3.5% to 5%. This CDR3 is 11 amino acids long. Trimming shortened V by 3 bases and J by 8 bases, and 5 bases separated the two germline ends. Looked up from germline, CDR1 is SGHTA and CDR2 is FQGNSA. This TCR derives from a female donor with ankylosing spondylitis or in good health (not recorded which). Sequencing input: blood, either unsorted or a sorted T cell fraction (not recorded which). V gene TRBV7-2 combines with J gene TRBJ2-1; D gene ambiguous. The DNA for the CDR3 is TGTGCCAGCAGCTTCCCTGATGAGCAGTTCTTC. This gives the protein CASSFPDEQFF. The full variable domain, rest sourced from reference TRBV7-2 and TRBJ2-1, is GAGVSQSPSNKVTEKGKDVELRCDPISGHTALYWYRQSLGQGLEFLIYFQGNSAPDKSGLPSDRFSAERTGGSVSTLTIQRTQQEDSAVYLCASSFPDEQFFGPGTRLTVL.